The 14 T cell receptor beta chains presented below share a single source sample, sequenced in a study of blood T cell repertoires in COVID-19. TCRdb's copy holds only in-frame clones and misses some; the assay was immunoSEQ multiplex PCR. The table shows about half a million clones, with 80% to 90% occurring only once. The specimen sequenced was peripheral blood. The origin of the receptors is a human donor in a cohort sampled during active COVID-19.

The DNA of the CDR3 is TGTGCCAGCAGTTTAGTAGCTGAAGCTTTCTTT. Translated, it gives CASSLVAEAFF. This sequence joins TRBV12-3 or TRBV12-4 and TRBJ1-1; the D is unclear. Between the trimmed V and J ends, which lost 1 base and 6 bases, there was a span of 3 bases. This CDR3 comprises 11 residues.

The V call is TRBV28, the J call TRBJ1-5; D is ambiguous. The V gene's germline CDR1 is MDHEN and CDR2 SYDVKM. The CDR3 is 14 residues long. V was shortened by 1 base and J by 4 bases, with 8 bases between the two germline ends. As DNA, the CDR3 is TGTGCCAGCAGTTTATTTTCGGAGAATCAGCCCCAGCATTTT. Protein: CASSLFSENQPQHF.

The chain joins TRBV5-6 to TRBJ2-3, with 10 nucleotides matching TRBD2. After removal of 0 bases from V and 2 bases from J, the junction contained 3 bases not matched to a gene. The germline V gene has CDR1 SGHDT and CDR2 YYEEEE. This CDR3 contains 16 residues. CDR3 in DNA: TGTGCCAGCAGCTTGGGGACTAGCGGCGACACAGATACGCAGTATTTT. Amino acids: CASSLGTSGDTDTQYF. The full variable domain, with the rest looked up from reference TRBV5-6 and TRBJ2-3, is DAGVTQSPTHLIKTRGQQVTLRCSPKSGHDTVSWYQQALGQGPQFIFQYYEEEERQRGNFPDRFSGHQFPNYSSELNVNALLLGDSALYLCASSLGTSGDTDTQYFGPGTRLTVL.

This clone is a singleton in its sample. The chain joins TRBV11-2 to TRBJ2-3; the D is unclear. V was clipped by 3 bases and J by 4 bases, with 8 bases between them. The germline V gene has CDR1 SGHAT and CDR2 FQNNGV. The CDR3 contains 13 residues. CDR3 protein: CASSFGVPDTQYF. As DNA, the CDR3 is TGTGCCAGCAGCTTCGGAGTACCAGATACGCAGTATTTT.

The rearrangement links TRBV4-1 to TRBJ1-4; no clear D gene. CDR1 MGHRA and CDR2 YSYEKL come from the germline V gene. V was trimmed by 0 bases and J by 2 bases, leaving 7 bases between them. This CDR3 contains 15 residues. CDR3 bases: TGCGCCAGCAGCCAAGATCTTAATACTAATGAAAAACTGTTTTTT. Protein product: CASSQDLNTNEKLFF.

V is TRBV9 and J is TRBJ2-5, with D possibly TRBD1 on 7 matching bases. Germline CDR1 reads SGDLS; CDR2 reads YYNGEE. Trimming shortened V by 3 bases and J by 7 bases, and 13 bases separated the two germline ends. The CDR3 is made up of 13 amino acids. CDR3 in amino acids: CASSARDSLTQYF. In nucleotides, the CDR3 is TGTGCCAGCAGCGCGCGGGACAGTTTGACCCAGTACTTC.

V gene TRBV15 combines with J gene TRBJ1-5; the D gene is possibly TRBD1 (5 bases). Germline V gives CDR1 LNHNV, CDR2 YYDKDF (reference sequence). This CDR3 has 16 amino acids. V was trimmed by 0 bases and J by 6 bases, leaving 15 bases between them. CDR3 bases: TGTGCCACCAGCAGAGAGGAGGGGAGGGTGGGTCAGCCCCAGCATTTT. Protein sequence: CATSREEGRVGQPQHF.

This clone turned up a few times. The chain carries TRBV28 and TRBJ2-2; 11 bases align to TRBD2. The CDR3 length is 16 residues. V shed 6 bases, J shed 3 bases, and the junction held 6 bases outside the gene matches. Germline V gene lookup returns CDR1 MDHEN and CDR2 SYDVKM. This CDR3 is CASRSLAGAHTGELFF. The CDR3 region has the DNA TGTGCCAGCAGATCACTAGCGGGAGCGCACACCGGGGAGCTGTTTTTT.

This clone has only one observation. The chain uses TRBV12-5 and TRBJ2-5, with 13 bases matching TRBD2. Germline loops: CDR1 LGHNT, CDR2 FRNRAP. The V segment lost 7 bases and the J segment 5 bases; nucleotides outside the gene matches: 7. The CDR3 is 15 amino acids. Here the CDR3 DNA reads TGTGCTAGTGAGGGACTAGCGGGAAGTCAGGAGACCCAGTACTTC. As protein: CASEGLAGSQETQYF.

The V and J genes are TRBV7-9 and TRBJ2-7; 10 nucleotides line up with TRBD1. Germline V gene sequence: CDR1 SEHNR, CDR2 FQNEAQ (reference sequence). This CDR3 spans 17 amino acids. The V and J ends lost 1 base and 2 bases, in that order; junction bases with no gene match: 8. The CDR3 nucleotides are TGTGCCAGCAGCTTAGTTCTGACCGGGACAGGGGCCTACGAGCAGTACTTC. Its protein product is CASSLVLTGTGAYEQYF.

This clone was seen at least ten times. The CDR3 sequence is CASSLVSVNYGYTF. CDR3 nucleotides: TGCGCCAGCAGCTTGGTGTCAGTTAACTATGGCTACACCTTC. This chain joins TRBV5-1 and TRBJ1-2; D not resolved. The germline V gene has CDR1 SGHRS and CDR2 YFSETQ. The CDR3 has 14 amino acids. The V end lost 0 bases, the J end lost 1 base, and 7 bases lay between the germline ends.

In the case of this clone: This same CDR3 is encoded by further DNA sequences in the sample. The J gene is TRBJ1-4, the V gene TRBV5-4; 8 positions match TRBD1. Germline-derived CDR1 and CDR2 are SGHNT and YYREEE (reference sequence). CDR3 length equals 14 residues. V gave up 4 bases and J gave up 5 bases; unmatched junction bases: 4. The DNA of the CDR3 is TGTGCCAGCAGCCTACGACAGGGGAATGAAAAACTGTTTTTT. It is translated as CASSLRQGNEKLFF.

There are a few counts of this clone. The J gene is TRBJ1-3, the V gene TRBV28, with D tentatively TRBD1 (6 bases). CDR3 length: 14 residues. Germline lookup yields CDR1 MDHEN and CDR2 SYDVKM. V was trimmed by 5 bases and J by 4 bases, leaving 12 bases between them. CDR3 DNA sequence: TGTGCCAGCAGTGTGGGGGGGACAGGAAACACCATATATTTT. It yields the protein CASSVGGTGNTIYF. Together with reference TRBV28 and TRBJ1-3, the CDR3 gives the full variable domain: DVKVTQSSRYLVKRTGEKVFLECVQDMDHENMFWYRQDPGLGLRLIYFSYDVKMKEKGDIPEGYSVSREKKERFSLILESASTNQTSMYLCASSVGGTGNTIYFGEGSWLTVV.

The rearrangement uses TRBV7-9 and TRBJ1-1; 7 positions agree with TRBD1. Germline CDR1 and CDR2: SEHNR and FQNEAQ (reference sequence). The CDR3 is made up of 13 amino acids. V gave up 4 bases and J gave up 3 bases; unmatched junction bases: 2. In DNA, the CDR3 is TGTGCCAGCAGCTCCAGGGGGGACACTGAAGCTTTCTTT. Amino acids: CASSSRGDTEAFF.